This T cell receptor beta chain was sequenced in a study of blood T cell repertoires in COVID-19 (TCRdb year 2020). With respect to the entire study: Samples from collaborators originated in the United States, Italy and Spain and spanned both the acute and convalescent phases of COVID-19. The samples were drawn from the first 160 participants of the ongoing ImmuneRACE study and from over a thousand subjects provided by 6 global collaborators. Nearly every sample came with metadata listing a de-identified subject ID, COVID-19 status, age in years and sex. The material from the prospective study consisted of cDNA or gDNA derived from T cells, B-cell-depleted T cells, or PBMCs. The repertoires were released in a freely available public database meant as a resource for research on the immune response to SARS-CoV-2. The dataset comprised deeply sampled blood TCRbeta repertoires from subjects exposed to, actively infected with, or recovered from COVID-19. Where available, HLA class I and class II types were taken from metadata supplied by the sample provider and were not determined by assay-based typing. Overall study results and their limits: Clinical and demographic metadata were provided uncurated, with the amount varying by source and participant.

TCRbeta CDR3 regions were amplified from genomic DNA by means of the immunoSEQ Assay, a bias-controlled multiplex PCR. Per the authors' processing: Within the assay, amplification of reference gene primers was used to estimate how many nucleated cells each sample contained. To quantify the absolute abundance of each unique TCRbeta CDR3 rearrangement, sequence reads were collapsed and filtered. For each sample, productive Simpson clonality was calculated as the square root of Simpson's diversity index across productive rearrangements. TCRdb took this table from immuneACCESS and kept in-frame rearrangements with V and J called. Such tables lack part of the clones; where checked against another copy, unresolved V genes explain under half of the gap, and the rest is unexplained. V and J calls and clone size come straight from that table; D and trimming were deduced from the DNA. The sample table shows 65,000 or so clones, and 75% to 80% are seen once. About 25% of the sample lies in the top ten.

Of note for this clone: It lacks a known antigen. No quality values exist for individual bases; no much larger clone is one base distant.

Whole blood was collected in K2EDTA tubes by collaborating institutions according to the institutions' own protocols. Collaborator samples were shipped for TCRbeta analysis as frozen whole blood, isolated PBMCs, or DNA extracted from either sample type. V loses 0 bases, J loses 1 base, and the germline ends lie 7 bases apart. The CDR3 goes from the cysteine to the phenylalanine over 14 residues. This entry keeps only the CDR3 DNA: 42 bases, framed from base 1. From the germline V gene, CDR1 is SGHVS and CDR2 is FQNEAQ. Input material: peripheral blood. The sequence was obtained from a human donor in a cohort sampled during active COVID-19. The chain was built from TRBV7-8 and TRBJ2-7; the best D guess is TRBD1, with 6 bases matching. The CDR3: CASSLARGSYEQYF. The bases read TGTGCCAGCAGCTTAGCGAGGGGGTCCTACGAGCAGTACTTC. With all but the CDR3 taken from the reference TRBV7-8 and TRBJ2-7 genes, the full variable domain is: GAGVSQSPRYKVAKRGQDVALRCDPISGHVSLFWYQQALGQGPEFLTYFQNEAQLDKSGLPSDRFFAERPEGSVSTLKIQRTQQEDSAVYLCASSLARGSYEQYFGPGTRLTVT.